The 30 T cell receptor beta chains reported below all come from one sample, sequenced in a study of T cell responses to AZD1222 COVID-19 vaccine. The protocol was immunoSEQ multiplex PCR, while the TCRdb copy is restricted to in-frame clones and leaves out a portion. The sample has 150,000 to 200,000 clones; around 87% are singletons. This specimen was peripheral blood, taken on day 0 of MenACWY control vaccination. The receptor source for this set is an adult in good health.

The chain has TRBV5-1 and TRBJ1-2; D is unresolved. This CDR3 contains 13 residues. V was trimmed by 5 bases and J by 4 bases, leaving 12 bases between them. CDR1 and CDR2 from the germline V gene are SGHRS and YFSETQ. CDR3 protein: CASRVRAGYGYTF. DNA for the CDR3: TGCGCCAGCAGAGTGAGGGCGGGCTATGGCTACACCTTC. Using reference TRBV5-1 and TRBJ1-2 for the parts outside the CDR3, the full variable domain is KAGVTQTPRYLIKTRGQQVTLSCSPISGHRSVSWYQQTPGQGLQFLFEYFSETQRNKGNFPGRFSGRQFSNSRSEMNVSTLELGDSALYLCASRVRAGYGYTFGSGTRLTVV.

The rearrangement uses TRBV30 and TRBJ2-1; no definite D call. This CDR3 is 11 amino acids long. Per germline, CDR1 GTSNPN and CDR2 SVGIG (reference sequence). The germline V and J ends were trimmed by 2 bases and 7 bases, with 6 bases remaining between them. CDR3: CAWSPMNEQFF. CDR3 DNA sequence: TGTGCCTGGAGTCCTATGAATGAGCAGTTCTTC.

The table lists this clone with a count of one. The chain links TRBV19 to TRBJ2-3; 10 bases map to TRBD2. Germline V CDR1 and CDR2: LNHDA, SQIVND (reference sequence). The J segment lost 1 base and the V segment lost 1 base, leaving 2 bases of the junction unmatched. This CDR3 is built from 16 residues. The CDR3 coding sequence is TGTGCCAGTAGTATAGCCCTAGCGGGGGGCACAGATACGCAGTATTTT. Protein product: CASSIALAGGTDTQYF.

Of note for this clone: Other DNA sequences in the sample encode the same CDR3. V gene TRBV29-1 combines with J gene TRBJ2-2; TRBD1 aligns across 9 bases. Germline values: CDR1 SQVTM, CDR2 ANQGSEA. The CDR3 has 13 residues. Trimming at V came to 6 bases and at J to 2 bases, leaving 1 base not matched to a gene. The CDR3 loop reads CSVDRGNTGELFF. DNA for the CDR3: TGCAGCGTGGACAGGGGTAACACCGGGGAGCTGTTTTTT.

The genes are TRBV13 and TRBJ2-5, with TRBD2 as a possible D gene (6 bases). Trimming removed 3 bases from V and 4 bases from J, with 9 bases in between. Germline V CDR1 and CDR2: PRHDT, FYEKMQ (reference sequence). The CDR3 is made up of 13 amino acids. Here the CDR3 reads CASSFGTGETQYF. The CDR3 nucleotides read TGTGCCAGCAGCTTCGGGACTGGAGAGACCCAGTACTTC.

The chain recombines TRBV7-7 with TRBJ2-1; tentatively, D is TRBD1 (7 bases). The CDR3 sequence is 15 residues long. The V and J ends lost 1 base and 7 bases respectively, with 14 bases between them. Germline V lookup: CDR1 SSHAT, CDR2 FNYEAQ (reference sequence). For the CDR3, the DNA is TGTGCCAGCAGCTTAGGCGGAGGGGGCGGAAATGAGCAGTTCTTC. This sequence encodes CASSLGGGGGNEQFF.

The rearrangement uses TRBV7-2 and TRBJ2-6, with 10 positions matching TRBD1. CDR3 length: 16 amino acids. J lost 4 bases, V lost 2 bases, and 2 bases had no gene match. CDR1 and CDR2 from the germline V gene are SGHTA and FQGNSA. CDR3 residues: CASSLRQGAGANVLTF. The CDR3 DNA reads as TGTGCCAGCAGCTTAAGACAGGGGGCCGGGGCCAACGTCCTGACTTTC.

This clone occurred once. The chain recombines TRBV30 with TRBJ1-5; 8 nucleotides align to TRBD1. V was pared by 5 bases and J by 7 bases, with 7 bases of the junction left unmatched. CDR3 length equals 13 residues. In germline, CDR1 is GTSNPN, CDR2 SVGIG (reference sequence). The CDR3 coding sequence is TGTGCCTGGCGACAGGGGCTAAGGCAGCCCCAGCATTTT. It translates to CAWRQGLRQPQHF.

This chain uses TRBV5-1 with TRBJ2-3; 7 nucleotides match TRBD2. CDR3 length equals 14 residues. With 4 bases clipped from V and 6 bases from J, the junction kept 8 bases outside the gene matches. Germline CDR1 and CDR2: SGHRS and YFSETQ. The CDR3 coding sequence is TGCGCCAGCAGCGGCGGGGGATTTGGCGATACGCAGTATTTT. It codes for CASSGGGFGDTQYF.

This clone came up a few times. The V gene is TRBV28, the J gene TRBJ1-4, with TRBD1 matching over 12 bases. Losses at the gene ends were 4 bases for V and 5 bases for J; bases not matched to a gene: 5. Germline-derived CDR1 and CDR2 are MDHEN and SYDVKM. The CDR3 extends over 16 amino acids. The DNA for the CDR3 is TGTGCCAGCAGTTCTCCCGGGACAGGGGGCAATGAAAAACTGTTTTTT. Amino acids: CASSSPGTGGNEKLFF.

This rearrangement joins TRBV15 to TRBJ1-2; D gene unclear. V shed 1 base and J shed 8 bases, with 20 bases lying between them. This CDR3 comprises 16 residues. Germline CDR1 LNHNV, CDR2 YYDKDF (reference sequence). The CDR3: CATSRVPEGLRGGYTF. CDR3 coding DNA: TGTGCCACCAGCAGAGTCCCCGAAGGGCTCAGAGGCGGCTACACCTTC.

This rearrangement joins TRBV25-1 to TRBJ1-5; D ambiguous. Germline lookup yields CDR1 MGHDK and CDR2 SYGVNS. The V and J ends lost 5 bases and 4 bases respectively, with 9 bases between them. This CDR3 region has 13 residues. CDR3 sequence reads: CASSLGLNQPQHF. As DNA, the CDR3 is TGTGCCAGCAGTCTAGGATTGAATCAGCCCCAGCATTTT.

V and J are TRBV4-2 and TRBJ2-7; D is unresolved. Germline CDR1 is LGHNA and CDR2 is YNFKEQ. The V end lost 4 bases, the J end lost 0 bases, and 4 bases lay between the germline ends. There are 12 residues in the CDR3. CDR3 sequence (DNA): TGTGCCAGCAGCCGTAGCTCCTACGAGCAGTACTTC. Its protein is CASSRSSYEQYF.

The gene calls are TRBV14 and TRBJ2-7; 8 bases fit TRBD1. The germline V gene encodes CDR1 SGHDN and CDR2 FVKESK. J gave up 6 bases and V 2 bases, and 3 bases lay outside the gene matches. This CDR3 has 13 residues. The CDR3 DNA reads as TGTGCCAGCAGCCAACAGGGGGCCGGCGAGCAGTACTTC. Residues: CASSQQGAGEQYF.

The chain couples TRBV30 to TRBJ1-6; D uncertain. Germline CDR1 GTSNPN, CDR2 SVGIG (reference sequence). The CDR3 runs to 13 residues. The V end was cut by 3 bases, the J end by 5 bases, with 8 bases between. CDR3: CAWSTLDNSPLHF. CDR3 sequence (DNA): TGTGCCTGGAGCACACTGGATAATTCACCCCTCCACTTT.

The rearrangement uses TRBV28 and TRBJ1-3; D unclear. The CDR3 runs 10 residues. Trimming removed 8 bases at V and 9 bases at J, with 8 bases between. CDR1 is MDHEN, CDR2 SYDVKM, per germline. The CDR3, as DNA: TGTGCCAGCGGGAGAATCACCATATATTTT. This translates into CASGRITIYF.

This clone was found a few times. DNA of the CDR3: TGTGCCAGCAGCAAGACAGGGCCCGACAACTACGAGCAGTACTTC. Translated, it gives CASSKTGPDNYEQYF. V usage is TRBV7-9 and J usage is TRBJ2-7; 7 bases are shared with TRBD1. Trimming removed 5 bases from V and 3 bases from J; junction bases left unmatched: 10. The CDR3 extends over 15 amino acids. Germline V gene sequence: CDR1 SEHNR, CDR2 FQNEAQ (reference sequence).

The V gene is TRBV5-1, the J gene TRBJ1-5; 10 bases match TRBD1. V lost 3 bases to trimming and J lost 5 bases; unmatched junction nucleotides: 5. CDR1 and CDR2 (germline): SGHRS, YFSETQ. The CDR3 is made up of 15 amino acids. Written as DNA, the CDR3 is TGCGCCAGCAGCTGGGGGACAGGGGAGGATCAGCCCCAGCATTTT. It is translated as CASSWGTGEDQPQHF. The whole variable domain, remainder taken from reference TRBV5-1 and TRBJ1-5, is KAGVTQTPRYLIKTRGQQVTLSCSPISGHRSVSWYQQTPGQGLQFLFEYFSETQRNKGNFPGRFSGRQFSNSRSEMNVSTLELGDSALYLCASSWGTGEDQPQHFGDGTRLSIL.

The rearrangement joins TRBV30 to TRBJ2-1; 14 bases map to TRBD2. Germline lookup yields CDR1 GTSNPN and CDR2 SVGIG (reference sequence). The CDR3 covers 15 residues. J was trimmed by 8 bases and V by 5 bases; bases with no gene match: 8. The CDR3 is CAWGGTSGSSDEQFF. As DNA, the CDR3 is TGTGCCTGGGGAGGGACTAGCGGGAGTTCGGATGAGCAGTTCTTC. The variable domain in full, with the rest retrieved from reference TRBV30 and TRBJ2-1, is SQTIHQWPATLVQPVGSPLSLECTVEGTSNPNLYWYRQAAGRGLQLLFYSVGIGQISSEVPQNLSASRPQDRQFILSSKKLLLSDSGFYLCAWGGTSGSSDEQFFGPGTRLTVL.

The chain joins TRBV7-9 to TRBJ1-4; D remains unclear. This CDR3 is built from 15 residues. V was shortened by 3 bases and J by 0 bases, with 8 bases between the two germline ends. Germline loops: CDR1 SEHNR, CDR2 FQNEAQ (reference sequence). In DNA, the CDR3 is TGTGCCAGCAGCTTTCGGGTTGCAACTAATGAAAAACTGTTTTTT. Its protein is CASSFRVATNEKLFF.

The V and J genes are TRBV5-4 and TRBJ2-2; 9 bases align to TRBD2. This CDR3 spans 19 amino acids. Losses at the gene ends were 4 bases for V and 0 bases for J; bases not matched to a gene: 13. The germline V gene has CDR1 SGHNT and CDR2 YYREEE (reference sequence). CDR3 bases: TGTGCCAGCAGCCCTGGCGGGACAGCGGGGGGTGCGAACACCGGGGAGCTGTTTTTT. It encodes CASSPGGTAGGANTGELFF.

Turning to this clone: Additional DNA sequences in this sample encode the identical CDR3. V and J are TRBV30 and TRBJ2-2; D gene uncertain. Trimming removed 0 bases from V and 4 bases from J, with 9 bases in between. Germline V gene data show CDR1 as GTSNPN and CDR2 as SVGIG (reference sequence). CDR3 size: 14 residues. The CDR3: CAWSVSLTTGELFF. The CDR3 nucleotides read TGTGCCTGGAGTGTAAGCCTGACCACCGGGGAGCTGTTTTTT.

The chain uses TRBV19 and TRBJ2-5; D remains ambiguous. CDR1 and CDR2 (germline): LNHDA, SQIVND (reference sequence). Trimming removed 3 bases at V and 5 bases at J, with 4 bases between. The CDR3 totals 11 residues. The CDR3 protein is CASSMRETQYF. DNA of the CDR3: TGTGCCAGTAGTATGCGGGAGACCCAGTACTTC. Combining the CDR3 with reference TRBV19 and TRBJ2-5 gives the whole variable domain DGGITQSPKYLFRKEGQNVTLSCEQNLNHDAMYWYRQDPGQGLRLIYYSQIVNDFQKGDIAEGYSVSREKKESFPLTVTSAQKNPTAFYLCASSMRETQYFGPGTRLLVL.

This chain joins TRBV5-6 and TRBJ2-7, with 7 bases fitting TRBD2. J was trimmed by 3 bases and V by 4 bases; bases with no gene match: 10. The CDR3 covers 15 residues. CDR1 is SGHDT and CDR2 is YYEEEE in the germline V gene. The CDR3 nucleotides read TGTGCCAGCAGCGGGGGTGGCGGGAGCGTCTACGAGCAGTACTTC. Protein: CASSGGGGSVYEQYF. Complete variable domain (other parts from reference TRBV5-6 and TRBJ2-7): DAGVTQSPTHLIKTRGQQVTLRCSPKSGHDTVSWYQQALGQGPQFIFQYYEEEERQRGNFPDRFSGHQFPNYSSELNVNALLLGDSALYLCASSGGGGSVYEQYFGPGTRLTVT.

V usage is TRBV6-5 and J usage is TRBJ2-5, with TRBD2 identical over 14 bases. The germline gives CDR1 MNHEY, CDR2 SVGAGI. This CDR3 comprises 15 residues. With V trimmed by 8 bases and J by 2 bases, 4 bases remained unmatched. For the CDR3, the DNA is TGTGCCAGCCAGGGACTAGCGGGGGCTCAAGAGACCCAGTACTTC. Encoded protein: CASQGLAGAQETQYF.

CDR3 DNA: TGTGCCAGCAGCTTATTCCAGCGGAACACCGGGGAGCTGTTTTTT. Its protein is CASSLFQRNTGELFF. V usage is TRBV11-2 and J usage is TRBJ2-2; no clear D gene. V lost 2 bases, J lost 1 base, and 8 bases lay in between. The CDR3 has 15 residues. CDR1 and CDR2 from the germline V gene are SGHAT and FQNNGV.

V usage is TRBV7-8 and J usage is TRBJ2-5; 7 bases are shared with TRBD1. V trimming: 3 bases; J trimming: 5 bases; junction bases outside the gene matches: 6. The CDR3 is 14 residues long. Germline V gene lookup returns CDR1 SGHVS and CDR2 FQNEAQ. CDR3: CASSFGGQSETQYF. The CDR3 DNA reads as TGTGCCAGCAGCTTTGGGGGACAGTCGGAGACCCAGTACTTC.

The gene calls are TRBV10-3 and TRBJ2-3; possibly TRBD2 for D (6 bases). Germline CDR1 ENHRY, CDR2 SYGVKD. V lost 3 bases and J 1 base, leaving 17 bases between the germline ends. The CDR3 consists of 17 residues. CDR3 protein: CAISDMVLPSGTDTQYF. CDR3 nucleotide sequence: TGTGCCATCAGTGATATGGTCTTGCCTAGCGGCACAGATACGCAGTATTTT.

This clone was counted at least ten times. Other DNA variants within this sample encode the same CDR3. V and J are TRBV29-1 and TRBJ1-1, with unresolved D. This CDR3 contains 10 residues. V was cut by 5 bases and J by 2 bases, with 3 bases left in between. Germline lookup yields CDR1 SQVTM and CDR2 ANQGSEA. CDR3: CSVKNTEAFF. Here the CDR3 DNA reads TGCAGCGTTAAAAACACTGAAGCTTTCTTT.

This clone was detected only a few times. This chain connects TRBV7-9 to TRBJ1-1, with D unclear. The CDR3 is made up of 12 amino acids. Trimming took 1 base from V and 10 from J, leaving 10 bases between them. CDR1 and CDR2 from the germline V gene are SEHNR and FQNEAQ (reference sequence). CDR3 in amino acids: CASSLEGSGAFF. The CDR3 DNA is TGTGCCAGCAGCTTAGAAGGGTCGGGAGCTTTCTTT.